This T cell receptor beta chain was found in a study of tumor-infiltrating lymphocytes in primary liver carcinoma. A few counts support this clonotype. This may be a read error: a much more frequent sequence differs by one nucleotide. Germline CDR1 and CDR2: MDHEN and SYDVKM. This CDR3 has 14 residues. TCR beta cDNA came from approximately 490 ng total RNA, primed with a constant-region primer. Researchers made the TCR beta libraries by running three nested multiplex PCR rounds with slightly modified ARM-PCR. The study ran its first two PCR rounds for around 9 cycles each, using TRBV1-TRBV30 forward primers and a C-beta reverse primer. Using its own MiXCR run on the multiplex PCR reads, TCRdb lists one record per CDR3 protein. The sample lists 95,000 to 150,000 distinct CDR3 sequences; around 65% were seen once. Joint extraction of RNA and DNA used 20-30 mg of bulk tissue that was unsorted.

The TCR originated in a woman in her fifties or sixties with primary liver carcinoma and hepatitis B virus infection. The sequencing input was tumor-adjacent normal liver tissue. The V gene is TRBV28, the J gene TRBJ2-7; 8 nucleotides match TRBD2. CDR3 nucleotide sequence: TGTGCCAGCACCCTGCGGGGGGTTCGCTACAAGCAGTACTTC. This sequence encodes CASTLRGVRYKQYF.